This T cell receptor (beta chain) derives from a study of blood T cells in healthy people across ages. This clonotype has at least ten counts. At one of its ends the junction is not consistent with the germline gene, which may arise from a read error. Next came a second PCR, run for roughly 6 to 11 cycles, which used a sample-barcoded 5' primer along with a J-beta primer mix. MiXCR, applied by TCRdb to the 5' RACE reads, yields one record per CDR3 protein. The table has about 1.8 million distinct CDR3 sequences, roughly 49% seen once. Source material: blood. This clonotype was obtained from a middle-aged woman in good health.

The chain's CDR3 is CASSRTDYGYTF. CDR3 nucleotides: TGTGCCAGCAGCCGGACAGACTATGGCTACACCTTC. This chain links TRBV5-1 with TRBJ1-2; D is possibly TRBD1 (6 bases). The CDR3 is 12 residues long. The germline V gene has CDR1 SGHRS and CDR2 YFSETQ.